Presented here are 26 T cell receptor beta chains from one specimen sequenced in a study of blood T cell repertoires in COVID-19. Some clones are missing from TCRdb's copy, which holds only in-frame ones; the method was immunoSEQ multiplex PCR. The data show 200,000 or so clones, with over 75% seen just once and 7.4% held by the top ten. Source material: PBMCs or T cells enriched from blood (not recorded which). Source of these receptors: a woman aged 40 to 50 with acute COVID-19.

The genes are TRBV11-2 and TRBJ2-7; 9 positions agree with TRBD2. The CDR3 is made up of 14 amino acids. CDR1 and CDR2 (germline): SGHAT, FQNNGV. Losses at the gene ends were 5 bases for V and 6 bases for J; bases not matched to a gene: 8. DNA of the CDR3: TGTGCCAGCAGCCGCGGGGGGGTACGGGCCGAGCAGTACTTC. As protein: CASSRGGVRAEQYF.

CDR3 sequence reads: CASSYFGQEGTEAFF. CDR3 nucleotides: TGTGCCAGCAGTTACTTCGGACAGGAGGGCACTGAAGCTTTCTTT. V and J are TRBV6-5 and TRBJ1-1; TRBD1 aligns across 7 bases. The germline gives CDR1 MNHEY, CDR2 SVGAGI. The CDR3 spans 15 residues. Losses at the gene ends were 1 base for V and 4 bases for J; bases not matched to a gene: 6.

The chain employs TRBV1 and TRBJ1-3; TRBD1, the table's D call, lacks a check against the DNA. TRBV1 is a pseudogene segment. The CDR3 is 18 residues long. CDR3 sequence: CTSSQDSSDTLLGNTIYF. The CDR3 DNA follows: TGCACCAGCAGCCAAGATTCGTCGGACACACTCTTGGGAAACACCATATATTTT.

This sequence joins TRBV7-2 and TRBJ2-7; tentatively, D is TRBD1 (5 bases). Trimming pared 4 bases from V and 7 bases from J, leaving 11 bases between. The CDR3 is made up of 12 amino acids. Germline V gene lookup returns CDR1 SGHTA and CDR2 FQGNSA. The DNA of the CDR3 is TGTGCCAGCAGCTCCCGACAGAGTGAGCAGTACTTC. Protein sequence: CASSSRQSEQYF.

The CDR3 sequence is CASSQSRGAQGEHSGGNQPQHF. The CDR3 DNA follows: TGCGCCAGCAGTCAATCAAGGGGAGCACAGGGAGAGCATAGTGGTGGCAATCAGCCCCAGCATTTT. The gene calls are TRBV23-1 and TRBJ1-5, with D maybe TRBD1 (6 bases). TRBV23-1 is marked as an open reading frame, function uncertain. The CDR3 is 22 residues long. Trimming pared 0 bases from V and 2 bases from J, leaving 29 bases between.

This clone came up once. V usage is TRBV30 and J usage is TRBJ1-2; D call uncertain. CDR3 size: 16 residues. The V end was cut by 1 base, the J end by 3 bases, with 18 bases between. Germline CDR1 and CDR2: GTSNPN and SVGIG (reference sequence). The CDR3 loop reads CAWSEDYRASYYGYTF. CDR3 nucleotides: TGTGCCTGGAGTGAGGACTACCGAGCTTCCTACTATGGCTACACCTTC.

The chain joins TRBV5-1 to TRBJ1-4; maybe TRBD1 (6 bases). Germline lookup yields CDR1 SGHRS and CDR2 YFSETQ. V gave up 4 bases and J gave up 0 bases, with 13 bases separating them. The CDR3 is 16 residues long. The CDR3 DNA reads as TGCGCCAGCAGCACCAGGACAGCTGCAACTAATGAAAAACTGTTTTTT. It yields the protein CASSTRTAATNEKLFF.

The rearrangement uses TRBV27 and TRBJ2-2; 7 bases match TRBD1. CDR3 length: 13 amino acids. V lost 6 bases, J lost 5 bases, and 3 bases stayed unmatched. The germline CDR1 and CDR2 sequences are MNHEY and SMNVEV (reference sequence). CDR3 sequence (DNA): TGTGCCAGCAGGATACAGGGGACCGGGGAGCTGTTTTTT. Translated, it gives CASRIQGTGELFF.

This chain uses TRBV11-3 with TRBJ2-7; 8 positions match TRBD1. This CDR3 contains 13 residues. V shed 1 base, J shed 6 bases, and the junction held 2 bases outside the gene matches. Germline CDR1 and CDR2: SGHNT and YENEEA. CDR3 bases: TGTGCCAGCAGCTTAGGGCAGGGGGCCGAGCAGTACTTC. Its protein is CASSLGQGAEQYF.

This rearrangement joins TRBV7-3 to TRBJ2-2; possibly TRBD2 for D (7 bases). Germline CDR1 is SGHTA and CDR2 is FQGTGA. V lost 0 bases, J lost 6 bases, and 11 bases lay in between. CDR3 size: 15 residues. The CDR3 is CASSLTGGPAGELFF. CDR3 bases: TGTGCCAGCAGCTTAACGGGGGGGCCTGCCGGGGAGCTGTTTTTT.

The chain combines TRBV28 with TRBJ1-2; 9 bases match TRBD1. CDR1 is MDHEN and CDR2 is SYDVKM in the germline V gene. CDR3 size: 16 residues. Unmatched junction bases numbered 7, after V lost 1 base and J lost 4 bases. CDR3 sequence (DNA): TGTGCCAGCAGTTTATCAACAGGGGGCTCCGGCTATGGCTACACCTTC. This encodes CASSLSTGGSGYGYTF.

The rearrangement uses TRBV19 and TRBJ1-5; 7 bases are shared with TRBD1. Germline V gene sequence: CDR1 LNHDA, CDR2 SQIVND (reference sequence). This CDR3 has 15 residues. V trimming: 7 bases; J trimming: 2 bases; junction bases outside the gene matches: 8. CDR3 in DNA: TGTGCCAGTAATAACAGGGGCGGGGGCAATCAGCCCCAGCATTTT. Translated: CASNNRGGGNQPQHF.

This chain connects TRBV18 to TRBJ2-4; 10 bases fit TRBD1. Germline V CDR1 and CDR2: KGHSH, LQKENI. The V segment lost 3 bases and the J segment 0 bases; nucleotides outside the gene matches: 5. This CDR3 comprises 17 residues. The CDR3, as DNA: TGTGCCAGCTCACCCCTGGGACAGGGGCTAGCCAAAAACATTCAGTACTTC. The encoded protein is CASSPLGQGLAKNIQYF.

The gene calls are TRBV6-5 and TRBJ2-2, with TRBD1 matching over 9 bases. Germline trimming cut 8 bases from V and 7 bases from J; bases unmatched to any gene: 8. The CDR3 totals 14 residues. The germline CDR1 and CDR2 sequences are MNHEY and SVGAGI. The CDR3, as DNA: TGTGCCAGCCGCAACAGGGGGCAAGGCGGGGAGCTGTTTTTT. As protein: CASRNRGQGGELFF.

This chain joins TRBV5-5 and TRBJ1-5; D is undetermined. Trimming cost V 5 bases and J 3 bases, with 15 bases left between them. There are 15 residues in the CDR3. Germline V CDR1 and CDR2: SGHKS, YYEKEE (reference sequence). As DNA, the CDR3 is TGTGCCAGCAGGAAAGACGGCGGGGACAATCAGCCCCAGCATTTT. This encodes CASRKDGGDNQPQHF.

This chain connects TRBV7-9 to TRBJ1-4, with a weak D call TRBD1 (6 bases). The CDR3 runs 18 residues. In germline, CDR1 is SEHNR, CDR2 FQNEAQ (reference sequence). V was pared by 5 bases and J by 0 bases, with 19 bases between. The CDR3, as DNA: TGTGCCAGCAGCCCTCGCAGGGTATCAGGGGCAACTAATGAAAAACTGTTTTTT. Its protein product is CASSPRRVSGATNEKLFF.

Written as DNA, the CDR3 is TGTGCCAGCAGTTTACGGGACAGGGGGCTACCCCTCCACTTT. The encoded protein is CASSLRDRGLPLHF. This chain connects TRBV27 to TRBJ1-6, with 12 bases aligning to TRBD1. Per the germline V gene, CDR1 is MNHEY and CDR2 is SMNVEV (reference sequence). The CDR3 is 14 amino acids. Trimming removed 2 bases from V and 12 bases from J; junction bases left unmatched: 2.

V is TRBV4-3 and J is TRBJ1-2, with D unresolved. CDR1 is LGHNA, CDR2 YSLEER, per germline. V dropped 1 base and J dropped 3 bases, with 12 bases sitting between them. The CDR3 is made up of 15 amino acids. The CDR3 spells CASSQGPSMDYGYTF. In DNA form, the CDR3 reads TGCGCCAGCAGCCAAGGGCCAAGTATGGACTATGGCTACACCTTC.

The CDR3 loop is CASSFSMTGVGEKLFF. DNA for the CDR3: TGTGCCAGCAGTTTCTCCATGACAGGGGTTGGTGAAAAACTGTTTTTT. The chain recombines TRBV28 with TRBJ1-4, with 8 bases fitting TRBD1. The CDR3 spans 16 residues. The V gene end was trimmed by 3 bases and the J gene end by 7 bases; junction bases not matched to a gene: 10. In germline, CDR1 is MDHEN, CDR2 SYDVKM.

The chain carries TRBV6-5 and TRBJ1-2; possible D gene TRBD1, 5 bases. CDR3 length: 13 residues. The germline CDR1 and CDR2 sequences are MNHEY and SVGAGI. V was pared by 7 bases and J by 4 bases, with 13 bases between. The CDR3 protein is CASTIGAGYGYTF. The CDR3 region has the DNA TGTGCCAGCACTATTGGGGCTGGCTATGGCTACACCTTC.

This clone was counted a single time. The CDR3 here is CASSLSRGYYEQYF. CDR3 nucleotides: TGTGCCAGCAGTTTGAGCCGGGGTTACTACGAGCAGTACTTC. The chain has TRBV27 and TRBJ2-7, with D perhaps TRBD2 (5 bases). Germline values: CDR1 MNHEY, CDR2 SMNVEV (reference sequence). The CDR3 runs to 14 residues. V lost 3 bases and J 3 bases, leaving 12 bases between the germline ends.

The CDR3 spells CASSRDRSSYNSPLHF. Written as DNA, the CDR3 is TGTGCCAGCAGTAGAGACCGGAGCTCCTATAATTCACCCCTCCACTTT. The rearrangement uses TRBV28 and TRBJ1-6, with unresolved D. V lost 5 bases and J lost 0, with 11 bases in between. Per germline, CDR1 MDHEN and CDR2 SYDVKM. The CDR3 contains 16 residues.

The V gene is TRBV9, the J gene TRBJ1-3; 9 nucleotides line up with TRBD1. Germline V lookup: CDR1 SGDLS, CDR2 YYNGEE. The CDR3 consists of 20 residues. The trim removed 4 bases at V and 4 bases at J, leaving 21 bases unmatched. In nucleotides, the CDR3 is TGTGCCAGCAGCCCCCCGTCCCTACTTCAAGGGACAGGGACGGGAAACACCATATATTTT. It translates to CASSPPSLLQGTGTGNTIYF.

V gene TRBV27 combines with J gene TRBJ1-4; D is undetermined. Germline CDR1 reads MNHEY; CDR2 reads SMNVEV (reference sequence). The ends were cut back, 3 bases at V and 8 bases at J, with 13 bases in the middle. The CDR3 totals 14 residues. Written as DNA, the CDR3 is TGTGCCAGCAGTTTGCGTCCTATGTCAGAAAAACTGTTTTTT. It codes for CASSLRPMSEKLFF.

V gene TRBV7-2 combines with J gene TRBJ1-4; unclear D gene. The CDR3 loop spans 14 amino acids. Germline V gene data show CDR1 as SGHTA and CDR2 as FQGNSA. V was pared by 7 bases and J by 4 bases, with 13 bases between. The CDR3 sequence is CASTASENNEKLFF. The DNA for the CDR3 is TGTGCCAGCACCGCTTCGGAGAATAATGAAAAACTGTTTTTT.

The genes are TRBV5-8 and TRBJ2-2, with D possibly TRBD1 on 5 matching bases. The V end was cut by 10 bases, the J end by 9 bases, with 16 bases between. The CDR3 extends over 12 amino acids. Per germline, CDR1 SGHTS and CDR2 YDEGEE. The CDR3 sequence is CAQRGYHRELFF. CDR3 coding DNA: TGTGCCCAAAGGGGCTACCACCGGGAGCTGTTTTTT. Looking up the rest from reference TRBV5-8 and TRBJ2-2 gives the full variable domain: EAGVTQSPTHLIKTRGQQATLRCSPISGHTSVYWYQQALGLGLQFLLWYDEGEERNRGNFPPRFSGRQFPNYSSELNVNALELEDSALYLCAQRGYHRELFFGEGSRLTVL.